This T cell receptor (beta chain) stems from a study of blood T cell repertoires in COVID-19. Study in general: Acute and convalescent COVID-19 specimens originated in the United States, Italy and Spain. Sources were T cells, B-cell-depleted T cells, or PBMCs; the material itself was cDNA or gDNA.

All enrollees were roughly 18 to 89 years old and from 20 to 25 US areas. Cohort allocation depended upon clinical history that participants reported. Assay: immunoSEQ multiplex PCR; the TCRdb copy retains only in-frame clones and omits some. Here the sample spans about 260,000 clones, approximately 89% being singletons. The germline gives CDR1 SNHLY, CDR2 FYNNEI. The V end was cut by 5 bases, the J end by 2 bases, with 10 bases between. The CDR3 spans 14 residues. Sequencing was performed on PBMCs or T cells enriched from blood (not recorded which). This receptor was identified in a woman in her thirties or forties with acute COVID-19. The chain recombines TRBV2 with TRBJ1-3, with TRBD1 as a possible D gene (5 bases). CDR3 sequence (DNA): TGTGCCAGCAGTTTGCAGGGTACTGGAAACACCATATATTTT. This codes for CASSLQGTGNTIYF.